The source of this TCR beta chain is a study of cytomegalovirus exposure and HLA in healthy donors. General observations from the study: Cytomegalovirus association was listed for 150 to 200 TCR beta chains. CMV antigen specificity of a few CMV-associated chains was confirmed in vitro. Most TCRs appeared rarely, but some public TCRs recurred in many donors.

This clone was counted only a few times. Its antigen is not known. The repertoire was sequenced with immunoSEQ multiplex PCR; TCRdb's copy has only in-frame clones and lacks some. The table lists about 170,000 clones, approximately 86% of them singletons. The CDR3 runs 15 residues. V lost 2 bases, J lost 2 bases, and 12 bases lay in between. CDR1 MNHNS and CDR2 SASEGT come from the germline V gene. Material: PBMCs. The clonotype was recovered from a woman aged 18 to 35 in good health and CMV-seronegative. The gene calls are TRBV6-1 and TRBJ1-2, with D perhaps TRBD1 (6 bases). The CDR3 loop reads CASSEKQGANYGYTF. In DNA form, the CDR3 reads TGTGCCAGCAGTGAAAAACAGGGCGCCAACTATGGCTACACCTTC.